The source of this T cell receptor (beta chain) is a study of neoadjuvant anti-PD-1 for oral cavity cancer. The method was immunoSEQ multiplex PCR; TCRdb's version includes in-frame clones alone and lacks a portion of them. Of 6,000 to 8,500 clones listed, 65% to 85% are singletons. With 4 bases removed from V and 1 base from J, the gap between germline ends came to 8 bases. The CDR3 length is 14 residues. Germline V lookup: CDR1 SGHRS, CDR2 YFSETQ. The receptor's source is a person aged 35-79 years with oral cavity squamous cell carcinoma. The chain employs TRBV5-1 and TRBJ2-2; D remains ambiguous. The specimen comprised PBMCs, sampled before nivolumab (anti-PD-1) treatment. The CDR3 loop reads CASSPRMNTGELFF. CDR3 nucleotides: TGCGCCAGCAGCCCAAGAATGAACACCGGGGAGCTGTTTTTT.